These 20 T cell receptor beta chains were sequenced from one sample in a study of CD8+ T cells in alopecia areata. Once RNA had been extracted, it was reverse transcribed into cDNA to act as the sequencing template. The repertoire was sequenced with immunoSEQ multiplex PCR; TCRdb's copy has only in-frame clones and lacks some. The profile shows 95,000 to 100,000 clones, 50% to 75% of them singletons. Indicated treatment: oral pan-JAK inhibitor, 5-10 mg twice daily. The input for sequencing was CD8+ T cells sorted from blood, taken at week 4, from a patient treated with tofacitinib. Receptors originate from a human donor with alopecia areata.

V usage is TRBV9 and J usage is TRBJ2-7, with D possibly TRBD1 on 6 matching bases. The CDR3 runs 15 residues. V dropped 0 bases and J dropped 5 bases, with 15 bases sitting between them. CDR1 is SGDLS, CDR2 YYNGEE, per germline. The CDR3 loop reads CASSVVGGATDEQYF. CDR3 coding DNA: TGTGCCAGCAGCGTAGTTGGGGGCGCAACGGACGAGCAGTACTTC.

The J gene is TRBJ2-3, the V gene TRBV5-1; 7 bases map to TRBD1. The V and J ends lost 4 bases and 5 bases, in that order; junction bases with no gene match: 7. Germline V gene lookup returns CDR1 SGHRS and CDR2 YFSETQ. The CDR3 is made up of 14 amino acids. CDR3: CASSPLQGEDTQYF. The DNA for the CDR3 is TGCGCCAGCAGCCCGCTGCAGGGGGAAGATACGCAGTATTTT.

This sequence joins TRBV7-3 and TRBJ2-7; perhaps TRBD1 as D (5 bases). CDR1 and CDR2 (germline): SGHTA, FQGTGA. The CDR3 sequence is 13 residues long. The V end was cut by 5 bases, the J end by 5 bases, with 13 bases between. In DNA, the CDR3 is TGTGCCAGCAGCCCGACGCAGGGCCACGAGCAGTACTTC. Its protein is CASSPTQGHEQYF.

This clone turned up a few times. The J gene is TRBJ2-4, the V gene TRBV27; the D gene is possibly TRBD1 (6 bases). V lost 0 bases, J lost 0 bases, and 12 bases lay in between. The V gene's germline CDR1 is MNHEY and CDR2 SMNVEV (reference sequence). This CDR3 contains 17 residues. The CDR3 reads CASSLSPGTRAKNIQYF. The CDR3 DNA reads as TGTGCCAGCAGTTTATCACCCGGGACAAGAGCCAAAAACATTCAGTACTTC.

V usage is TRBV9 and J usage is TRBJ1-1; D is ambiguous. The length of the CDR3 is 13 residues. Germline lookup yields CDR1 SGDLS and CDR2 YYNGEE. V lost 2 bases to trimming and J lost 3 bases, with 8 bases between them. The CDR3 DNA reads TGTGCCAGCAGCGTCTGGGTAGACACTGAAGCTTTCTTT. It encodes CASSVWVDTEAFF.

The chain employs TRBV6-5 and TRBJ1-1, with 9 positions matching TRBD1. Losses at the gene ends were 4 bases for V and 14 bases for J; bases not matched to a gene: 14. The V gene's germline CDR1 is MNHEY and CDR2 SVGAGI. The CDR3 contains 14 residues. Written as DNA, the CDR3 is TGTGCCAGCAGTTTACTCGTTTCCGGGACAGGGCTGTTCTTT. Amino acids: CASSLLVSGTGLFF.

The V gene is TRBV28, the J gene TRBJ2-7; 10 nucleotides match TRBD2. V was clipped by 7 bases and J by 5 bases; unmatched bases: 14. The CDR3 has 16 amino acids. CDR1 is MDHEN, CDR2 SYDVKM, per germline. This CDR3 reads CASITSGITHFHEQYF. The DNA of the CDR3 is TGTGCCAGCATTACTAGCGGGATTACCCACTTCCACGAGCAGTACTTC.

This clone was seen a handful of times. This rearrangement joins TRBV29-1 to TRBJ2-7, with 7 bases fitting TRBD1. CDR3 length: 13 residues. The junction had 7 bases not matched to a gene; V was cut back by 4 bases and J by 4 bases. The germline V gene has CDR1 SQVTM and CDR2 ANQGSEA. The CDR3 region is CSVVSGTDYEQYF. In nucleotides, the CDR3 is TGCAGCGTTGTTTCCGGGACAGATTACGAGCAGTACTTC.

This clone turned up a few times. CDR3 amino acids: CASSYLAGARGELFF. DNA of the CDR3: TGTGCCAGCAGTTACCTAGCGGGAGCCAGGGGGGAGCTGTTTTTT. V usage is TRBV28 and J usage is TRBJ2-2; 10 nucleotides agree with TRBD2. The V gene end was trimmed by 4 bases and the J gene end by 8 bases; junction bases not matched to a gene: 7. Germline V CDR1 and CDR2: MDHEN, SYDVKM. There are 15 residues in the CDR3.

The chain couples TRBV7-9 to TRBJ2-3; TRBD1 matches at 8 bases. The V gene end was trimmed by 4 bases and the J gene end by 4 bases; junction bases not matched to a gene: 4. The CDR3 covers 14 residues. Germline V gives CDR1 SEHNR, CDR2 FQNEAQ (reference sequence). The CDR3 sequence is CASSSDRAPDTQYF. The CDR3 DNA follows: TGTGCCAGCAGCTCGGACAGGGCGCCAGATACGCAGTATTTT.

This clone was observed a few times. The chain is built from TRBV7-2 and TRBJ1-2; no firm D call. Germline CDR1 reads SGHTA; CDR2 reads FQGNSA. Trimming removed 2 bases at V and 2 bases at J, with 6 bases between. The CDR3 is 13 amino acids. This chain's CDR3 is CASSLIWNYGYTF. Written as DNA, the CDR3 is TGTGCCAGCAGCTTAATTTGGAACTATGGCTACACCTTC.

The chain carries TRBV5-1 and TRBJ2-2; 7 nucleotides match TRBD1. CDR3 length: 15 amino acids. After removal of 3 bases from V and 4 bases from J, the junction contained 6 bases not matched to a gene. Germline loops: CDR1 SGHRS, CDR2 YFSETQ. The CDR3 protein is CASSWTTGTTGELFF. The CDR3 DNA sequence: TGCGCCAGCAGCTGGACGACAGGGACCACCGGGGAGCTGTTTTTT.

The rearrangement joins TRBV5-6 to TRBJ2-5; 9 nucleotides match TRBD2. The CDR3 extends over 14 amino acids. Germline assignment: CDR1 SGHDT and CDR2 YYEEEE. The V and J ends lost 4 bases and 5 bases, in that order; junction bases with no gene match: 6. The CDR3 sequence is CASSLLAGVETQYF. As DNA, the CDR3 is TGTGCCAGCAGCCTATTAGCGGGAGTGGAGACCCAGTACTTC.

Only a few counts were recorded for this clone. The chain joins TRBV13 to TRBJ2-7, with 10 bases identical to TRBD1. This CDR3 contains 15 residues. J lost 1 base, V lost 5 bases, and 5 bases had no gene match. Germline CDR1 reads PRHDT; CDR2 reads FYEKMQ (reference sequence). CDR3 protein: CASSTRQGASYEQYF. The CDR3 nucleotides read TGTGCCAGCAGCACTAGACAGGGGGCTTCCTACGAGCAGTACTTC.

The sample holds a few counts of this clone. The chain employs TRBV4-3 and TRBJ2-7, with 11 bases that match TRBD2. After removal of 0 bases from V and 5 bases from J, the junction contained 6 bases not matched to a gene. This CDR3 has 16 residues. Germline V gene sequence: CDR1 LGHNA, CDR2 YSLEER. CDR3 loop: CASSQDPTSGGHEQYF. In nucleotides, the CDR3 is TGCGCCAGCAGCCAAGATCCCACTAGCGGGGGCCACGAGCAGTACTTC.

The chain combines TRBV19 with TRBJ2-5, with 13 nucleotides matching TRBD2. Germline V gene data show CDR1 as LNHDA and CDR2 as SQIVND (reference sequence). CDR3 length equals 15 residues. Unmatched junction bases numbered 10, after V lost 11 bases and J lost 4 bases. The CDR3 coding sequence is TGTGCCGCAGCCCGGACTAGCGGGAGAGGAGAGACCCAGTACTTC. Its translation is CAAARTSGRGETQYF.

The chain recombines TRBV29-1 with TRBJ2-7; TRBD2 aligns across 10 bases. CDR1 is SQVTM and CDR2 is ANQGSEA in the germline V gene. The CDR3 runs 17 residues. With 3 bases clipped from V and 2 bases from J, the junction kept 13 bases outside the gene matches. CDR3 coding DNA: TGCAGCGTTGAGCCCCTGGCTAGCGGGAGCAAGACCTACGAGCAGTACTTC. The encoded protein is CSVEPLASGSKTYEQYF.

The chain joins TRBV20-1 to TRBJ2-7; D is unclear. CDR1 is DFQATT and CDR2 is SNEGSKA in the germline V gene (reference sequence). V lost 2 bases and J 5 bases, leaving 7 bases between the germline ends. The CDR3 covers 11 residues. DNA for the CDR3: TGCAGTGCTAGATTCCTCAACGAGCAGTACTTC. Translated: CSARFLNEQYF.

This clone has just a few counts. The J gene is TRBJ2-2, the V gene TRBV6-5; D gene uncertain. CDR3 size: 14 residues. The V end was cut by 6 bases, the J end by 2 bases, with 10 bases between. From germline, CDR1 is MNHEY and CDR2 SVGAGI. The CDR3 DNA reads as TGTGCCAGCAGGCCACGCTTTAACACCGGGGAGCTGTTTTTT. It specifies CASRPRFNTGELFF.

The chain employs TRBV30 and TRBJ2-3; the D is unclear. Trimming stripped 0 bases from V and 0 bases from J, with 1 base between. Germline values: CDR1 GTSNPN, CDR2 SVGIG (reference sequence). The CDR3 runs to 12 residues. The CDR3: CAWSVSTDTQYF. Here the CDR3 DNA reads TGTGCCTGGAGTGTAAGCACAGATACGCAGTATTTT.